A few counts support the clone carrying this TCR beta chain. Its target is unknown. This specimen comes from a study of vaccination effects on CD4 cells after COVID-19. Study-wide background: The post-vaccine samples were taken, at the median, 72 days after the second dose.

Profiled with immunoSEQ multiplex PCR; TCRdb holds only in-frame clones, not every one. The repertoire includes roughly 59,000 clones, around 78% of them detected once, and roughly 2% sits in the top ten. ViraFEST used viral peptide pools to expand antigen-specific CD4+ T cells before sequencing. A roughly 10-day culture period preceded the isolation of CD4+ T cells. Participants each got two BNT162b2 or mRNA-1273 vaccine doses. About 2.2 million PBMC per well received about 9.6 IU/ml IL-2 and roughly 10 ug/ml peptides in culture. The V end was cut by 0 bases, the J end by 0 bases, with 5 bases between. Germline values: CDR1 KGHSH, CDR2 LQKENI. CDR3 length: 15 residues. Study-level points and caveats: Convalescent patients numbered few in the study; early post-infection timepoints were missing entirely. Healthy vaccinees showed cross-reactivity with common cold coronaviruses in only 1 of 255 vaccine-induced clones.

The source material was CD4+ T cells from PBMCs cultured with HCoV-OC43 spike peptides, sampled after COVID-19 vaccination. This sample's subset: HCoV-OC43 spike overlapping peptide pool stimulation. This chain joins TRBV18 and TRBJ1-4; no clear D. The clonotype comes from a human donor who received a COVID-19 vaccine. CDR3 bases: TGTGCCAGCTCACCACCAGGCGCAACTAATGAAAAACTGTTTTTT. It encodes CASSPPGATNEKLFF.